This T cell receptor (beta chain) was identified during a study of shared clonotypes between healthy human individuals. Memory CD4+ cells were the fraction left after CD45RA+ naive selection. Whole-study findings and limits: Memory subsets generally showed smaller estimated richness than naive subsets did.

Some clones are missing from TCRdb's copy, which holds only in-frame ones; the method was immunoSEQ multiplex PCR. The sample records around 940,000 clones, 60% to 85% being singletons. Germline values: CDR1 MGHRA, CDR2 YSYEKL. Trimming pared 3 bases from V and 3 bases from J, leaving 12 bases between. This CDR3 contains 14 residues. As to this clone: Its specificity is not known.

This TCR was sampled from a young man in good health. Input material: memory CD4+ T cells sorted from blood. The subset: CD45RA-negative fraction. The chain is built from TRBV4-1 and TRBJ2-7, with D possibly matching TRBD1 (6 bases). The DNA of the CDR3 is TGCGCCAGCAGCCAGACAGGACAGAACTACGAGCAGTACTTC. The encoded protein is CASSQTGQNYEQYF.